This T cell receptor beta chain was identified during a study of neurological immune-mediated disorders. Study outcomes and limitations: Across subjects, no CDR3 amino acid sequence appeared in expanded clones of more than one subject, a finding that suggested private repertoires in all groups.

The authors made cDNA by 5'RACE with 10-nucleotide random UMIs. From 15-18 subjects, every sequencing run obtained over 190 million TCR-beta sequences. TCRdb analysed the 5' RACE reads with MiXCR anew, one entry per CDR3 protein. This table has approximately 46,000 distinct CDR3 sequences, 3% appearing once. This clonotype has ten or more counts. Its antigen is unidentified. The CDR3 length is 16 residues. Germline-derived CDR1 and CDR2 are SGHVS and FNYEAQ. V lost 1 base and J lost 5, with 15 bases in between. The gene calls are TRBV7-6 and TRBJ2-1; D possibly corresponds to TRBD2 (5 bases). Material: PBMCs. The source of this sequence is a woman aged 45 to 65 with multiple sclerosis. In DNA form, the CDR3 reads TGTGCCAGCAGCTTAGAGCTAGCAGGTCCGCACAATGAGCAGTTCTTC. Its translation is CASSLELAGPHNEQFF.